This T cell receptor (beta chain) stems from a study of cytomegalovirus exposure and HLA in healthy donors. Broader study findings: Previously analyzed data showed that most TCR beta V segments were productive at a frequency of about 90% or about 30%. Likely technical artifact: a cluster of highly shared sequence variants.

Healthy bone marrow donors formed the donor group. Vbeta (60) and Jbeta (13) primers were used in the PCR. This table comes from immunoSEQ multiplex PCR, and its TCRdb copy is limited to in-frame clones, with some not included. Of 160,000 or so clones listed, under 85% are singletons. To note about this clone: Its antigen remains unknown.

This CDR3 contains 15 residues. V lost 3 bases and J lost 8; bases outside the gene matches: 10. Germline V gene lookup returns CDR1 MGHRA and CDR2 YSYEKL. Input material: PBMCs. V and J are TRBV4-1 and TRBJ2-1; 7 nucleotides match TRBD1. This receptor was obtained from a human donor in good health. This CDR3 reads CASSQQPQGVDEQFF. The CDR3 DNA is TGCGCCAGCAGCCAGCAACCTCAGGGGGTCGATGAGCAGTTCTTC.